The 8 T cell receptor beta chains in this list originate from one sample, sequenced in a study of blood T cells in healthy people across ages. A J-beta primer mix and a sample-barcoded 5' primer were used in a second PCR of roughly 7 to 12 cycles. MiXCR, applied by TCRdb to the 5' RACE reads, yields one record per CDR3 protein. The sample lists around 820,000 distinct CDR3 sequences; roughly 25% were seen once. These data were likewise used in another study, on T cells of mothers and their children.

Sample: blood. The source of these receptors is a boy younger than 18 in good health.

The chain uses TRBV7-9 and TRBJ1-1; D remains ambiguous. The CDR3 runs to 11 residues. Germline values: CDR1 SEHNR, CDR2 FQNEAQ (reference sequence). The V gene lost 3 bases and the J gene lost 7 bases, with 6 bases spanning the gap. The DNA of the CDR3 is TGTGCCAGCAGCTTCGAATTTGAAGCTTTCTTT. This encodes CASSFEFEAFF.

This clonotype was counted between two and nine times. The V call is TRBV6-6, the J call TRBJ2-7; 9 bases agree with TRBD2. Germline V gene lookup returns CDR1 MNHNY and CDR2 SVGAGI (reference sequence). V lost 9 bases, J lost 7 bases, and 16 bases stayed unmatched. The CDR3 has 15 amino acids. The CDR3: CASGNWAAGGGEQYF. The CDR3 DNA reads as TGTGCCAGTGGGAATTGGGCGGCGGGAGGGGGTGAGCAGTACTTC.

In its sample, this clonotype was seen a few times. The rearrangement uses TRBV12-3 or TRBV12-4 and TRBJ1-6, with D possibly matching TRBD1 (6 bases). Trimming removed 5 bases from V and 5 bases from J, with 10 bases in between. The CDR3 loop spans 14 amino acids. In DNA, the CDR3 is TGTGCCAGCAGTGGGGGACAACATAATTCACCCCTCCACTTT. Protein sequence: CASSGGQHNSPLHF.

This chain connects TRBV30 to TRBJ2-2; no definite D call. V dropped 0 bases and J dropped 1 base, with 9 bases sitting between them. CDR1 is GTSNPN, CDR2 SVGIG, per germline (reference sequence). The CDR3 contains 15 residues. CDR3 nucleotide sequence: TGTGCCTGGAGTGTCGTTTGGGAGAACACCGGGGAGCTGTTTTTT. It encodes CAWSVVWENTGELFF.

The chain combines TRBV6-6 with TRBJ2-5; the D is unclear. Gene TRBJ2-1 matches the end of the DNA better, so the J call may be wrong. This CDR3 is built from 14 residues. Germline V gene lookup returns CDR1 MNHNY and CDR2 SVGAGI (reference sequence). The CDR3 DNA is TGTGCCAGCAGTTACCGGGCAGAAACCCCTGAGCAGTTCTTC. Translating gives CASSYRAETPEQFF.

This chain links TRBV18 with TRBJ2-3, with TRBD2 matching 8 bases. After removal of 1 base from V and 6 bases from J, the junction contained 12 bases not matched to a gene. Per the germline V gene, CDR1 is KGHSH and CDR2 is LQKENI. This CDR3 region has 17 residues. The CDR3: CASSPLVGSGGSDTQYF. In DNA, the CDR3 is TGTGCCAGCTCACCACTTGTAGGAAGCGGGGGATCCGATACGCAGTATTTT.

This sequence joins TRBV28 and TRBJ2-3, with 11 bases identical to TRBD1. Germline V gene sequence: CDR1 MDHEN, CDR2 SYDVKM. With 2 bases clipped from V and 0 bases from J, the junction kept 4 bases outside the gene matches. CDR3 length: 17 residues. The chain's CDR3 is CASSLLGTGGSTDTQYF. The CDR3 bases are TGTGCCAGCAGTTTACTGGGGACAGGGGGTAGCACAGATACGCAGTATTTT.

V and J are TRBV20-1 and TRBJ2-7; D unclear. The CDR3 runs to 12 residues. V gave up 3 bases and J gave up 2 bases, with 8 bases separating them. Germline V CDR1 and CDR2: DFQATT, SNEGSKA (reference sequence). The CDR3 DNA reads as TGCAGTGCTAGGTTGGTCCCCTACGAGCAGTACTTC. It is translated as CSARLVPYEQYF.